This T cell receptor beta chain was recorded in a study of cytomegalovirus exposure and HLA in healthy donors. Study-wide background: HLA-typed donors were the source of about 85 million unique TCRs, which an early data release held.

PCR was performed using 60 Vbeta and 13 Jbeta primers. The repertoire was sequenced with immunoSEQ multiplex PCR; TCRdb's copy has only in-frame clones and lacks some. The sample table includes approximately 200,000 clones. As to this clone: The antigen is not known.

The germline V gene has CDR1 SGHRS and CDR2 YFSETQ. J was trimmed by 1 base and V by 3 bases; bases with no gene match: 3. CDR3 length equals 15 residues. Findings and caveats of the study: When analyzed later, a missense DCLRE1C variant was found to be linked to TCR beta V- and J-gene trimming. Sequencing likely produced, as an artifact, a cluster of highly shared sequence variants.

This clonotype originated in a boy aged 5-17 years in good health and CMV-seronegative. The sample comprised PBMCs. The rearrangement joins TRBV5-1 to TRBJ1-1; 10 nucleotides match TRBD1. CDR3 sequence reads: CASSYRDRGNTEAFF. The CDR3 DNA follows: TGCGCCAGCAGCTACCGGGACAGGGGGAACACTGAAGCTTTCTTT.